These 28 T cell receptor beta chains were all obtained from the same sample, sequenced in a study of shared clonotypes between healthy human individuals. Naive CD8 populations comprised CD45RO-negative cells positively selected for CCR7, excluding terminally differentiated effector memory CD45RA+ cells. Here immunoSEQ multiplex PCR was the method, and the copy in TCRdb shows in-frame clones only, minus some. This table has 800,000 to 950,000 clones, 96% appearing once. The sample consisted of naive CD8+ T cells sorted from blood. The receptor source for this set is a man between 25 and 39 years old in good health.

A remark on this clone: Other DNA sequences in this sample translate to the same CDR3. J is TRBJ2-7 and V is TRBV27; D gene unclear. The germline V gene has CDR1 MNHEY and CDR2 SMNVEV (reference sequence). Trimming cost V 2 bases and J 7 bases, with 6 bases left between them. This CDR3 is 11 amino acids long. The CDR3 DNA is TGTGCCAGCAGTTTAGGTGGTGAGCAGTACTTC. Translating it yields CASSLGGEQYF.

The chain employs TRBV7-9 and TRBJ2-1; 7 bases agree with TRBD2. The J segment lost 9 bases and the V segment lost 2 bases, leaving 10 bases of the junction unmatched. This CDR3 spans 15 amino acids. CDR1 is SEHNR and CDR2 is FQNEAQ in the germline V gene (reference sequence). The CDR3 protein is CASSLPAGRVGEQFF. The CDR3 DNA reads as TGTGCCAGCAGCTTACCAGCGGGAAGGGTCGGTGAGCAGTTCTTC.

The chain has TRBV4-1 and TRBJ2-7; 10 bases are shared with TRBD1. Trimming took 3 bases from V and 3 from J; bases not matched to a gene: 5. The CDR3 has 15 residues. Looked up from germline, CDR1 is MGHRA and CDR2 is YSYEKL. Written as DNA, the CDR3 is TGCGCCAGCAGCCATCCCGGGACAGGGGTCTACGAGCAGTACTTC. Translated: CASSHPGTGVYEQYF.

The chain recombines TRBV11-2 with TRBJ2-5; D is unresolved. The CDR3 runs 16 residues. The germline V gene encodes CDR1 SGHAT and CDR2 FQNNGV. Trimming removed 5 bases at V and 3 bases at J, with 19 bases between. The CDR3 region is CASSRHPLGDEETQYF. The CDR3 DNA reads as TGTGCCAGCAGCAGACACCCCCTGGGTGACGAAGAGACCCAGTACTTC.

The rearrangement joins TRBV27 to TRBJ2-3; D may be TRBD2 (6 bases). The CDR3 totals 16 residues. V dropped 5 bases and J dropped 0 bases, with 15 bases sitting between them. Germline CDR1 MNHEY, CDR2 SMNVEV (reference sequence). This CDR3 is CASSRLEETSTDTQYF. CDR3 in DNA: TGTGCCAGCAGTCGACTAGAAGAAACTAGCACAGATACGCAGTATTTT.

The chain links TRBV27 to TRBJ2-1; the match to TRBD2 covers 13 bases. Germline values: CDR1 MNHEY, CDR2 SMNVEV (reference sequence). CDR3 length: 15 residues. Trimming at V came to 6 bases and at J to 2 bases, leaving 1 base not matched to a gene. CDR3 DNA sequence: TGTGCCAGCAGGGGACTAGCGGGAACCTACAATGAGCAGTTCTTC. Its translation: CASRGLAGTYNEQFF.

This chain joins TRBV28 and TRBJ1-5; 10 bases line up with TRBD1. V shed 6 bases, J shed 0 bases, and the junction held 8 bases outside the gene matches. Per germline, CDR1 MDHEN and CDR2 SYDVKM. The CDR3 extends over 17 amino acids. CDR3 amino acids: CASRGTGAPISNQPQHF. The CDR3 DNA reads TGTGCCAGCAGGGGGACAGGGGCCCCCATTAGCAATCAGCCCCAGCATTTT.

This sequence joins TRBV13 and TRBJ2-7; D unclear. The CDR3 spans 14 residues. Germline V lookup: CDR1 PRHDT, CDR2 FYEKMQ (reference sequence). V gave up 5 bases and J gave up 2 bases, with 13 bases separating them. The CDR3 spells CASSETHYTYEQYF. The CDR3 nucleotides read TGTGCCAGCAGCGAGACACACTACACCTACGAGCAGTACTTC.

The chain carries TRBV29-1 and TRBJ2-1; weak D call: TRBD1 (6 bases). The germline gives CDR1 SQVTM, CDR2 ANQGSEA. CDR3 length equals 17 residues. V lost 4 bases and J 6 bases, leaving 25 bases between the germline ends. DNA of the CDR3: TGCAGCGTTGGCCCTAGACCCGGACAGTTTGAAGGCAATGAGCAGTTCTTC. Translated, it gives CSVGPRPGQFEGNEQFF.

The chain has TRBV7-9 and TRBJ1-4; D not certain. The germline V gene encodes CDR1 SEHNR and CDR2 FQNEAQ (reference sequence). This CDR3 is 15 amino acids long. V was cut by 1 base and J by 6 bases, with 12 bases left in between. The CDR3 loop is CASSLVGGRDEKLFF. As DNA, the CDR3 is TGTGCCAGCAGCTTAGTCGGAGGACGGGATGAAAAACTGTTTTTT. Full variable domain (outside the CDR3, taken from reference TRBV7-9 and TRBJ1-4): DTGVSQNPRHKITKRGQNVTFRCDPISEHNRLYWYRQTLGQGPEFLTYFQNEAQLEKSRLLSDRFSAERPKGSFSTLEIQRTEQGDSAMYLCASSLVGGRDEKLFFGSGTQLSVL.

The chain recombines TRBV5-1 with TRBJ1-4, with 9 bases identical to TRBD1. Losses at the gene ends were 4 bases for V and 8 bases for J; bases not matched to a gene: 9. The germline V gene has CDR1 SGHRS and CDR2 YFSETQ. The CDR3 extends over 15 amino acids. CDR3 amino acids: CASSVGQGLLEKLFF. For the CDR3, the DNA is TGCGCCAGCAGCGTCGGACAGGGGCTTTTGGAAAAACTGTTTTTT.

This clone was detected only once. The CDR3 nucleotides are TGCGCCAGCAGCCTTGGCGGGATGAACACTGAAGCTTTCTTT. Translated: CASSLGGMNTEAFF. This chain connects TRBV4-1 to TRBJ1-1; D remains unclear. The CDR3 has 14 amino acids. Germline CDR1 is MGHRA and CDR2 is YSYEKL. With 4 bases removed from V and 0 bases from J, the gap between germline ends came to 9 bases.

V and J are TRBV6-4 and TRBJ2-2; D unclear. The CDR3 is made up of 17 amino acids. Trimming shortened V by 0 bases and J by 4 bases, and 15 bases separated the two germline ends. The germline CDR1 and CDR2 sequences are MRHNA and SNTAGT. The DNA for the CDR3 is TGTGCCAGCAGTGACTCGATGAGTCAGGAACGCACCGGGGAGCTGTTTTTT. Translated, it gives CASSDSMSQERTGELFF.

The J gene is TRBJ2-1, the V gene TRBV11-3, with 9 bases that match TRBD2. The CDR3 is 15 amino acids. V dropped 5 bases and J dropped 8; count of bases not matched to a gene: 10. Germline CDR1 and CDR2: SGHNT and YENEEA. CDR3 bases: TGTGCCAGCAGCCTCCGGACTAGCGAGAGGCATGAGCAGTTCTTC. This encodes CASSLRTSERHEQFF.

The chain recombines TRBV27 with TRBJ2-1; D ambiguous. Germline V gene sequence: CDR1 MNHEY, CDR2 SMNVEV (reference sequence). This CDR3 has 15 amino acids. V lost 2 bases and J lost 2, with 10 bases in between. The CDR3 protein is CASSLRPSPYNEQFF. Written as DNA, the CDR3 is TGTGCCAGCAGTTTAAGGCCCTCTCCCTACAATGAGCAGTTCTTC.

This sequence joins TRBV4-1 and TRBJ1-5; D gene ambiguous. This CDR3 has 15 amino acids. Trimming shortened V by 0 bases and J by 7 bases, and 13 bases separated the two germline ends. Looked up from germline, CDR1 is MGHRA and CDR2 is YSYEKL. The CDR3: CASSQDVTTGQPQHF. The CDR3 DNA sequence: TGCGCCAGCAGCCAAGATGTAACGACGGGACAGCCCCAGCATTTT.

A note on this clone: The same CDR3 arises from other DNA sequences in this sample as well. This chain joins TRBV27 and TRBJ2-2; D ambiguous. Germline CDR1 is MNHEY and CDR2 is SMNVEV (reference sequence). Trimming shortened V by 1 base and J by 8 bases, and 5 bases separated the two germline ends. The length of the CDR3 is 12 residues. The CDR3 spells CASSLLSGELFF. For the CDR3, the DNA is TGTGCCAGCAGTTTATTAAGTGGGGAGCTGTTTTTT.

V usage is TRBV4-3 and J usage is TRBJ2-7; D is perhaps TRBD1 (5 bases). The CDR3 runs 14 residues. Germline CDR1 LGHNA, CDR2 YSLEER. V was shortened by 0 bases and J by 5 bases, with 11 bases between the two germline ends. The DNA of the CDR3 is TGCGCCAGCAGCCAAGATCGGGTAGGGGACGAGCAGTACTTC. Translating gives CASSQDRVGDEQYF.

The chain is built from TRBV27 and TRBJ2-7; a weak D match, TRBD1 (5 bases). V was shortened by 5 bases and J by 0 bases, with 8 bases between the two germline ends. The germline gives CDR1 MNHEY, CDR2 SMNVEV (reference sequence). The CDR3 runs 13 residues. Here the CDR3 DNA reads TGTGCCAGCAGTCGACAGTACTCCTACGAGCAGTACTTC. Its translation: CASSRQYSYEQYF.

This chain connects TRBV5-6 to TRBJ1-5; D not certain. Germline V gene data show CDR1 as SGHDT and CDR2 as YYEEEE. The CDR3 is made up of 14 amino acids. The V and J ends lost 0 bases and 7 bases respectively, with 11 bases between them. The CDR3 sequence: CASSLGAAFQPQHF. CDR3 DNA sequence: TGTGCCAGCAGCTTGGGGGCAGCCTTCCAGCCCCAGCATTTT.

This chain uses TRBV19 with TRBJ2-5; 10 nucleotides match TRBD2. Trimming removed 5 bases from V and 2 bases from J; junction bases left unmatched: 5. Germline V gene sequence: CDR1 LNHDA, CDR2 SQIVND (reference sequence). CDR3 size: 15 residues. In nucleotides, the CDR3 is TGTGCCAGTAGTTGGACTAGCGGAATTCAAGAGACCCAGTACTTC. It codes for CASSWTSGIQETQYF.

V gene TRBV28 combines with J gene TRBJ2-1, with TRBD2 matching 8 bases. Germline V lookup: CDR1 MDHEN, CDR2 SYDVKM. With V trimmed by 5 bases and J by 6 bases, 0 bases remained unmatched. The CDR3 sequence is 12 residues long. The CDR3 loop is CASSTSGNEQFF. CDR3 DNA: TGTGCCAGCAGTACTAGCGGCAATGAGCAGTTCTTC.

This chain connects TRBV14 to TRBJ1-2; D may be TRBD1 (6 bases). The germline V and J ends were trimmed by 4 bases and 2 bases, with 11 bases remaining between them. The germline V gene encodes CDR1 SGHDN and CDR2 FVKESK. The CDR3 runs 14 residues. The CDR3, as DNA: TGTGCCAGCAGCCCACAGGGAGGCAACTATGGCTACACCTTC. This translates into CASSPQGGNYGYTF.

The chain links TRBV7-9 to TRBJ2-7, with TRBD2 identical over 12 bases. The length of the CDR3 is 17 residues. V shed 7 bases and J 3 bases; nucleotides not matched to a gene: 13. The V gene's germline CDR1 is SEHNR and CDR2 FQNEAQ (reference sequence). The chain's CDR3 is CASTPTLAGGPDYEQYF. In DNA, the CDR3 is TGTGCCAGCACCCCAACCCTAGCGGGAGGGCCAGACTACGAGCAGTACTTC.

The chain couples TRBV10-3 to TRBJ2-7, with 8 positions matching TRBD2. CDR3 length: 16 amino acids. Trimming removed 0 bases from V and 2 bases from J; junction bases left unmatched: 6. Per germline, CDR1 ENHRY and CDR2 SYGVKD. The CDR3 region has the DNA TGTGCCATCAGTGAGTCGGCGCGGGAGGCTCCCTACGAGCAGTACTTC. It specifies CAISESAREAPYEQYF.

The rearrangement links TRBV11-3 to TRBJ2-1; no firm D call. Germline loops: CDR1 SGHNT, CDR2 YENEEA. With 3 bases removed from V and 7 bases from J, the gap between germline ends came to 7 bases. The CDR3 is 12 amino acids. CDR3: CASSFAANEQFF. CDR3 nucleotides: TGTGCCAGCAGCTTCGCGGCTAATGAGCAGTTCTTC.

The rearrangement links TRBV14 to TRBJ2-2; D unclear. The CDR3 is 14 residues long. From germline, CDR1 is SGHDN and CDR2 FVKESK. The ends were cut back, 1 base at V and 2 bases at J, with 5 bases in the middle. CDR3 bases: TGTGCCAGCAGCCAAGGCTATAACACCGGGGAGCTGTTTTTT. Its translation is CASSQGYNTGELFF. Together with reference TRBV14 and TRBJ2-2, the CDR3 gives the full variable domain: EAGVTQFPSHSVIEKGQTVTLRCDPISGHDNLYWYRRVMGKEIKFLLHFVKESKQDESGMPNNRFLAERTGGTYSTLKVQPAELEDSGVYFCASSQGYNTGELFFGEGSRLTVL.

About this clone itself: Different DNA sequences within this sample yield the same CDR3. V is TRBV6-5 and J is TRBJ2-2; D ambiguous. Germline values: CDR1 MNHEY, CDR2 SVGAGI. Between the trimmed V and J ends, which lost 3 bases and 5 bases, there was a span of 10 bases. The CDR3 has 14 amino acids. The CDR3 region is CASSYLGGTGELFF. CDR3 nucleotide sequence: TGTGCCAGCAGTTATCTTGGTGGAACCGGGGAGCTGTTTTTT.